These 30 T cell receptor beta chains came from one sample sequenced in a study of cytomegalovirus exposure and HLA in healthy donors. PCR was performed using 60 Vbeta and 13 Jbeta primers. The protocol was immunoSEQ multiplex PCR, while the TCRdb copy is restricted to in-frame clones and leaves out a portion. The sample includes some 140,000 clones, around 79% seen only once; the top ten take about 2.7%. The sample was PBMCs. The receptors were sampled from a man younger than 35 in good health and CMV-seronegative.

The V call is TRBV7-2, the J call TRBJ1-1; D is undetermined. Germline CDR1 is SGHTA and CDR2 is FQGNSA. V lost 2 bases to trimming and J lost 1 base, with 2 bases between them. The CDR3 has 12 residues. The CDR3 coding sequence is TGTGCCAGCAGCTTACAGAACACTGAAGCTTTCTTT. Amino acid sequence: CASSLQNTEAFF.

The rearrangement links TRBV7-6 to TRBJ1-1, with D possibly matching TRBD1 (5 bases). V was shortened by 1 base and J by 4 bases, with 10 bases between the two germline ends. The CDR3 covers 14 residues. Germline assignment: CDR1 SGHVS and CDR2 FNYEAQ. This CDR3 is CASSLEVGVTEAFF. The CDR3 nucleotides are TGTGCCAGCAGCTTAGAGGTAGGGGTCACTGAAGCTTTCTTT.

V and J are TRBV2 and TRBJ1-2; 7 positions agree with TRBD1. V was pared by 1 base and J by 8 bases, with 4 bases of the junction left unmatched. The CDR3 loop spans 13 amino acids. CDR1 and CDR2 (germline): SNHLY, FYNNEI. CDR3 amino acids: CASSEGRGVGYTF. The CDR3 region has the DNA TGTGCCAGCAGTGAAGGCAGGGGGGTAGGCTACACCTTC.

This rearrangement joins TRBV2 to TRBJ1-1; D might be TRBD1 (5 bases). This CDR3 contains 14 residues. V shed 6 bases and J shed 1 base, with 12 bases lying between them. Looked up from germline, CDR1 is SNHLY and CDR2 is FYNNEI. The CDR3 DNA sequence: TGTGCCAGCAGCGCGGGACGCCGGAACACTGAAGCTTTCTTT. This encodes CASSAGRRNTEAFF.

The count of this clone is one. The chain is built from TRBV25-1 and TRBJ1-5, with a tentative D call TRBD1 (6 bases). Trimming cost V 4 bases and J 3 bases, with 10 bases left between them. The CDR3 is made up of 14 amino acids. Germline V lookup: CDR1 MGHDK, CDR2 SYGVNS. CDR3 residues: CASSVTGPNQPQHF. The CDR3 DNA sequence: TGTGCCAGCAGTGTCACAGGGCCCAATCAGCCCCAGCATTTT.

This chain links TRBV7-8 with TRBJ1-2, with a tentative D call TRBD1 (6 bases). V was cut by 2 bases and J by 4 bases, with 17 bases left in between. Germline CDR1 reads SGHVS; CDR2 reads FQNEAQ. There are 16 residues in the CDR3. The CDR3 reads CASSLKGGLIPYGYTF. CDR3 DNA sequence: TGTGCCAGCAGCTTAAAGGGGGGGCTTATACCCTATGGCTACACCTTC.

The DNA of the CDR3 is TGTGCCAGTCAGGGCAGTCCAGGTTCACCCCTCCACTTT. Encoded protein: CASQGSPGSPLHF. The chain employs TRBV7-9 and TRBJ1-6; D may be TRBD1 (5 bases). Germline V gene lookup returns CDR1 SEHNR and CDR2 FQNEAQ (reference sequence). The CDR3 runs 13 residues. The V and J ends lost 9 bases and 9 bases respectively, with 15 bases between them. The whole variable domain, filled in from reference TRBV7-9 and TRBJ1-6, reads DTGVSQNPRHKITKRGQNVTFRCDPISEHNRLYWYRQTLGQGPEFLTYFQNEAQLEKSRLLSDRFSAERPKGSFSTLEIQRTEQGDSAMYLCASQGSPGSPLHFGNGTRLTVT.

This rearrangement joins TRBV28 to TRBJ2-5; TRBD2 aligns across 9 bases. The V gene end was trimmed by 4 bases and the J gene end by 5 bases; junction bases not matched to a gene: 8. CDR1 is MDHEN, CDR2 SYDVKM, per germline. The CDR3 has 15 residues. The CDR3 DNA sequence: TGTGCCAGCAGTTCAAGCGGGGGGTTGAAGGAGACCCAGTACTTC. Its protein product is CASSSSGGLKETQYF.

This chain links TRBV5-6 with TRBJ2-1; 11 positions agree with TRBD2. The CDR3 has 14 residues. V shed 2 bases, J shed 9 bases, and the junction held 4 bases outside the gene matches. Germline V gene data show CDR1 as SGHDT and CDR2 as YYEEEE. The CDR3 DNA follows: TGTGCCAGCAGCTTACTAGCGGGGGCTAGTGAGCAGTTCTTC. Protein product: CASSLLAGASEQFF.

V and J are TRBV6-5 and TRBJ2-7; D ambiguous. CDR1 is MNHEY and CDR2 is SVGAGI in the germline V gene. V was trimmed by 0 bases and J by 3 bases, leaving 12 bases between them. The CDR3 is 15 residues long. The CDR3 reads CASSYSLAQIYEQYF. DNA for the CDR3: TGTGCCAGCAGTTACTCTCTGGCACAAATCTACGAGCAGTACTTC.

The genes are TRBV7-2 and TRBJ1-6; 7 nucleotides match TRBD1. The CDR3 sequence is 17 residues long. With V trimmed by 7 bases and J by 2 bases, 11 bases remained unmatched. Germline lookup yields CDR1 SGHTA and CDR2 FQGNSA. Here the CDR3 DNA reads TGTGCCAGCACCATAAAGACAGGGTTCGCCTATAATTCACCCCTCCACTTT. Amino acid sequence: CASTIKTGFAYNSPLHF.

The rearrangement uses TRBV28 and TRBJ2-7; weak D call: TRBD1 (6 bases). Trimming removed 2 bases at V and 6 bases at J, with 14 bases between. Germline V lookup: CDR1 MDHEN, CDR2 SYDVKM. The CDR3 has 14 amino acids. CDR3 protein: CASSLGGRGREQYV. The CDR3 nucleotides read TGTGCCAGCAGTTTAGGGGGCAGGGGCCGCGAGCAGTACGTC.

This chain links TRBV6-5 with TRBJ2-7; D gene ambiguous. Trimming cost V 0 bases and J 6 bases, with 18 bases left between them. Germline V gives CDR1 MNHEY, CDR2 SVGAGI. The CDR3 loop spans 16 amino acids. The CDR3: CASSYSAPPAPSEQYF. The CDR3 DNA follows: TGTGCCAGCAGTTACTCGGCGCCACCCGCGCCTAGCGAGCAGTACTTC.

The chain is built from TRBV9 and TRBJ1-1, with D possibly TRBD1 on 5 matching bases. Germline V gene data show CDR1 as SGDLS and CDR2 as YYNGEE. CDR3 length: 14 residues. The V end was cut by 6 bases, the J end by 1 base, with 13 bases between. CDR3 DNA: TGTGCCAGCAACCCTTGGGGGGGGAACACTGAAGCTTTCTTT. This sequence encodes CASNPWGGNTEAFF.

V gene TRBV28 combines with J gene TRBJ1-2; maybe TRBD1 (6 bases). Trimming left V 6 bases short and J 2 bases short, with 13 bases between. This CDR3 spans 14 amino acids. Germline CDR1 is MDHEN and CDR2 is SYDVKM. The CDR3 sequence: CASRTQGRNYGYTF. CDR3 nucleotides: TGTGCCAGCAGAACACAGGGAAGAAACTATGGCTACACCTTC.

The chain employs TRBV6-1 and TRBJ2-7, with D tentatively TRBD1 (6 bases). CDR3 size: 15 residues. Germline V gene lookup returns CDR1 MNHNS and CDR2 SASEGT. With 3 bases removed from V and 3 bases from J, the gap between germline ends came to 15 bases. DNA of the CDR3: TGTGCCAGCAGTGAGGATACAGGGTGGATCTACGAGCAGTACGTC. Amino acid sequence: CASSEDTGWIYEQYV.

The J gene is TRBJ1-2, the V gene TRBV14; D is ambiguous. The germline gives CDR1 SGHDN, CDR2 FVKESK. CDR3 length equals 15 residues. The V and J ends lost 2 bases and 6 bases respectively, with 16 bases between them. In DNA, the CDR3 is TGTGCCAGCAGCCAATTATTGCGGGGTCCCGATGGCTACACCTTC. Protein sequence: CASSQLLRGPDGYTF.

V usage is TRBV10-3 and J usage is TRBJ2-7; 12 nucleotides align to TRBD2. The CDR3 consists of 17 residues. Looked up from germline, CDR1 is ENHRY and CDR2 is SYGVKD. The V and J ends lost 8 bases and 3 bases, in that order; junction bases with no gene match: 14. The CDR3 loop reads CAIDTQKTSGGIYEQYF. CDR3 coding DNA: TGTGCCATCGACACCCAAAAAACTAGCGGGGGGATCTACGAGCAGTACTTC.

This chain connects TRBV27 to TRBJ1-1; D is perhaps TRBD1 (6 bases). Looked up from germline, CDR1 is MNHEY and CDR2 is SMNVEV (reference sequence). CDR3 length: 16 amino acids. Trimming pared 5 bases from V and 1 base from J, leaving 17 bases between. The CDR3 protein is CASSLGTPLGNTEAFF. DNA for the CDR3: TGTGCCAGCAGTCTCGGGACACCTCTGGGGAACACTGAAGCTTTCTTT.

The CDR3 DNA reads TGTGCCAGCAGCGCTTTAGGGGCCGACACTGAAGCTTTCTTT. Protein product: CASSALGADTEAFF. The chain employs TRBV6-1 and TRBJ1-1; a possible D gene is TRBD1 (5 bases). V gave up 6 bases and J gave up 3 bases, with 14 bases separating them. Germline V lookup: CDR1 MNHNS, CDR2 SASEGT. The CDR3 is 14 residues long.

The table lists this clone with a few counts. This chain uses TRBV5-5 with TRBJ1-5; D unclear. The CDR3 sequence is 15 residues long. From germline, CDR1 is SGHKS and CDR2 YYEKEE (reference sequence). Trimming took 1 base from V and 6 from J, leaving 14 bases between them. CDR3 loop: CASSLFLNLGQPQHF. CDR3 DNA sequence: TGTGCCAGCAGCTTGTTTTTAAATCTCGGTCAGCCCCAGCATTTT.

This chain joins TRBV7-2 and TRBJ1-2; TRBD1 matches 7 bases. This CDR3 spans 14 amino acids. V shed 5 bases and J 3 bases; nucleotides not matched to a gene: 6. CDR1 is SGHTA and CDR2 is FQGNSA in the germline V gene. The DNA of the CDR3 is TGTGCCAGCAGCCGGGACAGTAGAGACTATGGCTACACCTTC. It specifies CASSRDSRDYGYTF.

This clone occurred once. The chain links TRBV4-3 to TRBJ2-1; the match to TRBD2 covers 7 bases. CDR1 and CDR2 (germline): LGHNA, YSLEER. The CDR3 is 19 amino acids. J was trimmed by 5 bases and V by 4 bases; bases with no gene match: 20. The CDR3 nucleotides read TGCGCCAGCAGCCCCCTAAGGGGCACTCAGTGGGGGGGAAACAATGAGCAGTTCTTC. Residues: CASSPLRGTQWGGNNEQFF.

This sequence joins TRBV5-1 and TRBJ1-6, with D perhaps TRBD1 (6 bases). Germline V gene data show CDR1 as SGHRS and CDR2 as YFSETQ. V lost 0 bases to trimming and J lost 7 bases, with 11 bases between them. CDR3 length: 15 amino acids. DNA for the CDR3: TGCGCCAGCAGCTTGGCGGACAGCTCGAATTCACCCCTCCACTTT. It yields the protein CASSLADSSNSPLHF.

This chain uses TRBV10-3 with TRBJ1-1, with a tentative D call TRBD1 (6 bases). Trimming took 6 bases from V and 6 from J, leaving 17 bases between them. This CDR3 has 14 amino acids. Germline assignment: CDR1 ENHRY and CDR2 SYGVKD. The CDR3 loop is CAISFYSDRSEAFF. CDR3 DNA sequence: TGTGCCATCAGCTTCTACTCGGACAGATCTGAAGCTTTCTTT.

The chain links TRBV10-1 to TRBJ2-5; no clear D. The CDR3 covers 13 residues. Germline V gene data show CDR1 as WNHNN and CDR2 as SYGVQD (reference sequence). The germline V and J ends were trimmed by 4 bases and 9 bases, with 15 bases remaining between them. CDR3 nucleotide sequence: TGCGCCAGCAGTGTCTCCGCGGTGTCGGCCCAGTACTTC. This gives the protein CASSVSAVSAQYF.

The V call is TRBV27, the J call TRBJ1-4; 7 bases are shared with TRBD1. The V segment lost 3 bases and the J segment 0 bases; nucleotides outside the gene matches: 4. The germline V gene encodes CDR1 MNHEY and CDR2 SMNVEV (reference sequence). The CDR3 runs to 16 residues. CDR3 sequence reads: CASSFLGQATNEKLFF. In DNA, the CDR3 is TGTGCCAGCAGTTTTCTAGGACAGGCAACTAATGAAAAACTGTTTTTT.

DNA for the CDR3: TGTGCCAGCAGCGTAGCGGGGGAGGGAAATGAGCAGTTCTTC. It is translated as CASSVAGEGNEQFF. The J gene is TRBJ2-1, the V gene TRBV6-4; 9 nucleotides align to TRBD2. Germline assignment: CDR1 MRHNA and CDR2 SNTAGT. Germline trimming cut 6 bases from V and 7 bases from J; bases unmatched to any gene: 7. The CDR3 totals 14 residues.

This sequence joins TRBV28 and TRBJ1-2; 8 nucleotides line up with TRBD1. Germline loops: CDR1 MDHEN, CDR2 SYDVKM. This CDR3 is built from 14 residues. Trimming took 6 bases from V and 4 from J; bases not matched to a gene: 7. CDR3 sequence (DNA): TGTGCCAGCAGGCCAGGGACAGGACCCTATGGCTACACCTTC. Residues: CASRPGTGPYGYTF.

V and J are TRBV19 and TRBJ1-1; TRBD1 agrees at 10 bases. Germline V CDR1 and CDR2: LNHDA, SQIVND (reference sequence). V trimming: 5 bases; J trimming: 4 bases; junction bases outside the gene matches: 10. The CDR3 has 16 amino acids. CDR3 sequence (DNA): TGTGCCAGTAGTTCCCATCTCGGACAGGGGGGCACTGAAGCTTTCTTT. Amino acids: CASSSHLGQGGTEAFF.